This TCR beta chain derives from a study of T cell changes during pregnancy in multiple sclerosis. CDR3 length: 11 amino acids. V lost 8 bases, J lost 4 bases, and 8 bases lay in between. The germline V gene has CDR1 WSHSY and CDR2 SAAADI. Repertoires were generated with immunoSEQ multiplex PCR, while TCRdb's copy carries only in-frame clones and drops some. The sample lists 40,000 to 55,000 clones; under 90% were seen once. Here the sequenced sample was peripheral blood, taken in the first trimester of pregnancy. The clonotype originates from a female donor in good health, enrolled as a control in a pregnancy study. The gene calls are TRBV10-2 and TRBJ1-2, with a weak D call TRBD1 (6 bases). The CDR3 is CASQGPYGYTF. The CDR3, as DNA: TGCGCCAGCCAGGGGCCCTATGGCTACACCTTC.